This T cell receptor (beta chain) was identified during a study of Ad26.COV2.S vaccination and SARS-CoV-2 variants. Study overall: Intramuscular Ad26.COV2.S at 5x10^10 or 1x10^11 viral particles. Study findings and constraints: The placebo group had lower spike-specific TCR breadth than the vaccine recipients did. Following vaccination, spike-specific CD8+ and CD4+ T cell responses reportedly exhibited substantial breadth.

Treatment specified: roughly 20 received Ad26.COV2.S at low or high dose, single or two shots; roughly five received placebo; per-sample allocation not given. Sampling was performed 63 days after the first vaccine or placebo injection. This clone was seen more than once but under ten times. Its matching antigen is unknown. V gave up 6 bases and J gave up 6 bases; unmatched junction bases: 3. The CDR3 loop spans 12 amino acids. Germline values: CDR1 PRHDT, CDR2 FYEKMQ (reference sequence). Generated by immunoSEQ multiplex PCR, the TCRdb table keeps only in-frame clones and is missing some. The data hold some 340,000 clones, with 85% to 90% observed a single time.

V gene TRBV13 combines with J gene TRBJ1-2, with 8 bases aligning to TRBD1. Sequencing was performed on peripheral blood, taken in a trial of Ad26.COV2.S vaccine versus placebo. The receptor's source is a person between 18 and 60 years old who received the Ad26.COV2.S COVID-19 vaccine or a placebo. CDR3 sequence: CASSQQGDGYTF. CDR3 nucleotides: TGTGCCAGCAGTCAACAGGGGGATGGCTACACCTTC.